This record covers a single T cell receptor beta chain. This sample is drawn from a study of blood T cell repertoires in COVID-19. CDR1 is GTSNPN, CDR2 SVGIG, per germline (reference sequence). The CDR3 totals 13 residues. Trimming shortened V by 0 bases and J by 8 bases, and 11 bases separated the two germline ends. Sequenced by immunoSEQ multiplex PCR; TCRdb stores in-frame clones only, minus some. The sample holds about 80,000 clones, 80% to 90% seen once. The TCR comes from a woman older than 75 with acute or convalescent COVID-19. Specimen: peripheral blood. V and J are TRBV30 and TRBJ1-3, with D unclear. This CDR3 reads CAWSVRRGDTIYF. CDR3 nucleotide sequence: TGTGCCTGGAGTGTACGCCGAGGAGACACCATATATTTT. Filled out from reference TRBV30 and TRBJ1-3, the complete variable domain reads SQTIHQWPATLVQPVGSPLSLECTVEGTSNPNLYWYRQAAGRGLQLLFYSVGIGQISSEVPQNLSASRPQDRQFILSSKKLLLSDSGFYLCAWSVRRGDTIYFGEGSWLTVV.